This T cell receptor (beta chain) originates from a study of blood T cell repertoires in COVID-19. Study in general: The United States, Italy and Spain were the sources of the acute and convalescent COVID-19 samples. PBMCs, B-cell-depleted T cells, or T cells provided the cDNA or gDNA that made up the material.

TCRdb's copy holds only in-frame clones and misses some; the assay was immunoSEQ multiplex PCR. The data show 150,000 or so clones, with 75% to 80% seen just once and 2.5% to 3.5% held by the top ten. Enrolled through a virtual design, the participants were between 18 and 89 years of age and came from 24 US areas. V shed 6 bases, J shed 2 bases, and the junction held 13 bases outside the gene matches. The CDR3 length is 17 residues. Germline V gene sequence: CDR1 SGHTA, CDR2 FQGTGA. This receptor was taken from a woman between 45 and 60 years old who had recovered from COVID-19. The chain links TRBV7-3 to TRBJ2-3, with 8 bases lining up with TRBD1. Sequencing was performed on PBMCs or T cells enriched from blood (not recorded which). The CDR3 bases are TGTGCCAGCAGACCGACAGGGGCCTCTGGGGTCACAGATACGCAGTATTTT. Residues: CASRPTGASGVTDTQYF.